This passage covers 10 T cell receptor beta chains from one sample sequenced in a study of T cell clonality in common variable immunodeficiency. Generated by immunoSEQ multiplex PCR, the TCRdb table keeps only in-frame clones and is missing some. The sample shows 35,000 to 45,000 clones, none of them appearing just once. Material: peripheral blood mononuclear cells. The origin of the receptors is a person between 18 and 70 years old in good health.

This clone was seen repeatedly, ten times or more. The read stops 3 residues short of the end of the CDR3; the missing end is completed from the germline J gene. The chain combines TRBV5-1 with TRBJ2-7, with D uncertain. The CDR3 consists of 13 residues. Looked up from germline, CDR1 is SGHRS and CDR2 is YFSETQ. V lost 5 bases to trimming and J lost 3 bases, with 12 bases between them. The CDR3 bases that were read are TGCGCCAGCAGTCAAGGGTCCTACTACGAG. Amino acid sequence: CASSQGSYYE. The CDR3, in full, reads CASSQGSYYEQYF.

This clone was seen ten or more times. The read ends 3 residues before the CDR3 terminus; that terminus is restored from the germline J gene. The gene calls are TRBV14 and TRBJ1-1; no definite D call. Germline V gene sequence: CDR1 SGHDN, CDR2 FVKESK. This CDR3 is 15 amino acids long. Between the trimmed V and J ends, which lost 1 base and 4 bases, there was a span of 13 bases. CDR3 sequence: CASSQGWRVPTEAFF. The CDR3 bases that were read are TGTGCCAGCAGCCAAGGTTGGAGGGTACCCACTGAA.

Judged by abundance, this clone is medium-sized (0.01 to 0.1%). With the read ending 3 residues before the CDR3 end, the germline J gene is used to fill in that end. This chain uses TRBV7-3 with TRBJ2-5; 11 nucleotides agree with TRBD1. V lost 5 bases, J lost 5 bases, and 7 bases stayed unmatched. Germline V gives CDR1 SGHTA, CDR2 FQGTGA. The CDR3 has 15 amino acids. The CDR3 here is CASSQLGQGAETQYF. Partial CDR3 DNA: TGTGCCAGCAGCCAGCTCGGACAGGGGGCGGAGACC. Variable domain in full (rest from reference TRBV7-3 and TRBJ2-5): GAGVSQTPSNKVTEKGKYVELRCDPISGHTALYWYRQSLGQGPEFLIYFQGTGAADDSGLPNDRFFAVRPEGSVSTLKIQRTERGDSAVYLCASSQLGQGAETQYFGPGTRLLVL.

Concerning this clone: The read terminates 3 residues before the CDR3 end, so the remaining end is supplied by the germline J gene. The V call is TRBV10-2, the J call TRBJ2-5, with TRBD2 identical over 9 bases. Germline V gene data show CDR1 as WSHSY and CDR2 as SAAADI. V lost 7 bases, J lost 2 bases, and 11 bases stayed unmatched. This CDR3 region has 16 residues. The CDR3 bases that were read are TGCGCCAGCATTCGAGCGGGGGGCGGTAATCAAGAGACC. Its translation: CASIRAGGGNQET. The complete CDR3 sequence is CASIRAGGGNQETQYF.

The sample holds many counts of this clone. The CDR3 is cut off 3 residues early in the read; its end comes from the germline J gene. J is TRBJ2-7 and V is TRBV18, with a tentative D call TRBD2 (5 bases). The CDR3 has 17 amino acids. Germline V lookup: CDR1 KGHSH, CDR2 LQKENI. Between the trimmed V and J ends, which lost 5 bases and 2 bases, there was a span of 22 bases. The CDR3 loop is CASSFASGRAPAYEQYF. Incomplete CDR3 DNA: TGTGCCAGCTCATTCGCTAGTGGGCGGGCGCCGGCCTACGAG.

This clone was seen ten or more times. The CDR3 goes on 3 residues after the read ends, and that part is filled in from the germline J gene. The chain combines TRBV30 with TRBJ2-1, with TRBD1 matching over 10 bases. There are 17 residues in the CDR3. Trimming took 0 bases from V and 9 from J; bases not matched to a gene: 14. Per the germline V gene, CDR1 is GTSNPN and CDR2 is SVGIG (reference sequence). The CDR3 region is CAWSVVPAQTGGTEQFF. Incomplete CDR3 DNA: TGTGCCTGGAGTGTAGTCCCAGCTCAGACAGGGGGCACTGAG.

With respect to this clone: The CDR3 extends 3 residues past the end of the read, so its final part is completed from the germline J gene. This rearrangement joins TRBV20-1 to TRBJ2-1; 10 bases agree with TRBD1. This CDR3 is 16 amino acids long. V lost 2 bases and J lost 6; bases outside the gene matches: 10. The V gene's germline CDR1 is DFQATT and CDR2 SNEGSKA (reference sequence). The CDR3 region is CSARLPGTGAGNEQFF. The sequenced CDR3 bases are TGCAGTGCTAGACTTCCCGGGACAGGGGCGGGCAATGAG.

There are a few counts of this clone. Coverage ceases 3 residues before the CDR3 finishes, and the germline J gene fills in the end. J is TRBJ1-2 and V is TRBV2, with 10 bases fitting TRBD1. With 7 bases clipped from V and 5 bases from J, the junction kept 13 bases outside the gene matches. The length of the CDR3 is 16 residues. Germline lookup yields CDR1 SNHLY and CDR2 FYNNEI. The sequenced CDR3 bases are TGTGCCAGCACCCCATTAGGACAGGGGGTTAGATATGGC. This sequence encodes CASTPLGQGVRYG. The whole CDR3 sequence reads CASTPLGQGVRYGYTF. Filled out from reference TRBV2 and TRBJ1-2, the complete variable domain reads EPEVTQTPSHQVTQMGQEVILRCVPISNHLYFYWYRQILGQKVEFLVSFYNNEISEKSEIFDDQFSVERPDGSNFTLKIRSTKLEDSAMYFCASTPLGQGVRYGYTFGSGTRLTVV.

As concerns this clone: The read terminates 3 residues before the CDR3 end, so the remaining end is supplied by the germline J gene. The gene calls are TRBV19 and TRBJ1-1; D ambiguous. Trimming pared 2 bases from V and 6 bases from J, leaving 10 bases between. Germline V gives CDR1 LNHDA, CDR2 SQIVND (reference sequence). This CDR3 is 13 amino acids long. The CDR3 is CASSIPFGPEAFF. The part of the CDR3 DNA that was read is TGTGCCAGTAGTATACCCTTTGGGCCTGAA.

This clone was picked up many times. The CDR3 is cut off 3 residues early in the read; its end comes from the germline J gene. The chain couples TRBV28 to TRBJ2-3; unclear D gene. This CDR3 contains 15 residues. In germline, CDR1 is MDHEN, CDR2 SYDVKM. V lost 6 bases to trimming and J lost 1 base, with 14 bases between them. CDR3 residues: CASSQYTKRTDTQYF. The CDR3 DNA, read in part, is TGTGCCAGCAGCCAGTATACGAAACGCACAGATACG.